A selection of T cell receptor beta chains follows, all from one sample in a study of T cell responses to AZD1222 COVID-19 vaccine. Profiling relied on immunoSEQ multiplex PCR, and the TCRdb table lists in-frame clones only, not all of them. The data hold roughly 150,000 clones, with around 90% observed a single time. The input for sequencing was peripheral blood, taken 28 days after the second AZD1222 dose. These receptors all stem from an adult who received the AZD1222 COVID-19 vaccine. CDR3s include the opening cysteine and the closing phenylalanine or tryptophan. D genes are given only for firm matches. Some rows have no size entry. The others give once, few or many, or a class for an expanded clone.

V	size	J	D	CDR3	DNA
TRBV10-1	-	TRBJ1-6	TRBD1	CASSAGTGGSPLHF	TGCGCCAGCAGTGCCGGGACAGGGGGCTCACCCCTCCACTTT
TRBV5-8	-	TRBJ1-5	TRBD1	CASRRTGVGNQPQHF	TGTGCCAGCAGACGGACAGGTGTAGGCAATCAGCCCCAGCATTTT
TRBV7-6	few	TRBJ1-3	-	CASSLAGSSGNTIYF	TGTGCCAGCAGCTTAGCAGGGAGCTCTGGAAACACCATATATTTT
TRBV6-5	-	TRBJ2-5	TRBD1	CASSYSTGEVKETQYF	TGTGCCAGCAGTTACTCGACAGGGGAGGTTAAAGAGACCCAGTACTTC
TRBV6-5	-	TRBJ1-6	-	CASSRTADNSPLHF	TGTGCCAGCAGTCGGACGGCCGATAATTCACCCCTCCACTTT
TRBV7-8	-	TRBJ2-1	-	CASSQTSDWERNEQFF	TGTGCCAGCAGCCAAACGTCGGACTGGGAAAGAAATGAGCAGTTCTTC
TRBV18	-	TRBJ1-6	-	CASSPLDYNSPLHF	TGTGCCAGCTCACCATTGGATTATAATTCACCCCTCCACTTT
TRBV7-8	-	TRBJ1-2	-	CASSPQTGNYGYTF	TGTGCCAGCAGCCCTCAGACAGGAAACTATGGCTACACCTTC
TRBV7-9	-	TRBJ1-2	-	CASSYTEVIGYTF	TGTGCCAGCAGCTATACGGAAGTAATTGGCTACACCTTC
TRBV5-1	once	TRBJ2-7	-	CASSIGQSYEQYF	TGCGCCAGCAGCATCGGACAGTCCTACGAGCAGTACTTC
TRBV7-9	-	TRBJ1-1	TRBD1	CASSPRTGGRYTEAFF	TGTGCCAGCAGCCCAAGGACAGGGGGACGATACACTGAAGCTTTCTTT
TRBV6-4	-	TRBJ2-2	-	CASSDQGGMNTGELFF	TGTGCCAGCAGTGACCAGGGGGGCATGAACACCGGGGAGCTGTTTTTT
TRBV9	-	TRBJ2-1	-	CASSVADPTPNEQFF	TGTGCCAGCAGCGTAGCGGACCCCACCCCAAATGAGCAGTTCTTC
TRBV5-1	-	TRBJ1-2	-	CASSLSGTSNYGYTF	TGCGCCAGCAGCTTGTCCGGCACCTCTAACTATGGCTACACCTTC
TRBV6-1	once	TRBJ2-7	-	CASSERAPFGEQYF	TGTGCCAGCAGTGAAAGGGCTCCATTTGGGGAGCAGTACTTC
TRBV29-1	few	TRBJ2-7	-	CSVVGTLPYEQYF	TGCAGCGTTGTAGGGACTTTACCCTACGAGCAGTACTTC
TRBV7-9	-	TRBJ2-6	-	CASSLAVRDSGANVLTF	TGTGCCAGCAGCTTAGCAGTTAGGGACTCTGGGGCCAACGTCCTGACTTTC
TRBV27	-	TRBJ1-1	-	CASSLGAGALRAFF	TGTGCCAGCAGTTTAGGGGCCGGGGCCCTGCGGGCTTTCTTT
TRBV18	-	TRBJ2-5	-	CASSSGVYQETQYF	TGTGCCAGCTCCTCCGGGGTGTACCAAGAGACCCAGTACTTC
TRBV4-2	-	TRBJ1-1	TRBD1	CASSHPGTENTEAFF	TGTGCCAGCAGCCATCCCGGGACAGAGAACACTGAAGCTTTCTTT
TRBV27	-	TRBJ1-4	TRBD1	CASSLYGTVNEKLFF	TGTGCCAGCAGTTTATATGGGACAGTTAATGAAAAACTGTTTTTT
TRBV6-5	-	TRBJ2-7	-	CASSYGAESYEQYF	TGTGCCAGCAGTTACGGGGCAGAGAGCTACGAGCAGTACTTC
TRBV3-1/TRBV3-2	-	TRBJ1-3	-	CASSQRDTIYF	TGTGCCAGCAGCCAACGGGACACCATATATTTT
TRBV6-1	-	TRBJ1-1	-	CASSEYGVNTEAFF	TGTGCCAGCAGTGAGTATGGGGTGAACACTGAAGCTTTCTTT